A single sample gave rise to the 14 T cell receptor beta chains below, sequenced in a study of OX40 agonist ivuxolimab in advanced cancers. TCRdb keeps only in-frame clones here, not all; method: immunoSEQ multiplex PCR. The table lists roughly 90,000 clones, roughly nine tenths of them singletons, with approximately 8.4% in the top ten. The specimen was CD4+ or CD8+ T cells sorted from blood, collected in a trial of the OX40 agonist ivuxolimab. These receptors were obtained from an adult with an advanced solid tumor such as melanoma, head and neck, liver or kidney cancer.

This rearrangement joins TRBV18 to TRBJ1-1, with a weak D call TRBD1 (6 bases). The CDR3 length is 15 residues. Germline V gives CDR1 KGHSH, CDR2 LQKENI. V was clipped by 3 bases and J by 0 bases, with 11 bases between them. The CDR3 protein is CASSPDSSMNTEAFF. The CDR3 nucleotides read TGTGCCAGCTCACCGGACAGTTCCATGAACACTGAAGCTTTCTTT.

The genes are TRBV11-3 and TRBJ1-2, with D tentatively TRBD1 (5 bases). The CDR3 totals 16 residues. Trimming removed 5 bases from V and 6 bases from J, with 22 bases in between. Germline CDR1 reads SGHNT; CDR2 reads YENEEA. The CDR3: CASSGTRGFATHGYTF. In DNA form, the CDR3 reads TGTGCCAGCAGCGGGACGAGGGGCTTCGCCACGCATGGCTACACCTTC. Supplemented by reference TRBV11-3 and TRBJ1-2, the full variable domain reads EAGVVQSPRYKIIEKKQPVAFWCNPISGHNTLYWYLQNLGQGPELLIRYENEEAVDDSQLPKDRFSAERLKGVDSTLKIQPAELGDSAVYLCASSGTRGFATHGYTFGSGTRLTVV.

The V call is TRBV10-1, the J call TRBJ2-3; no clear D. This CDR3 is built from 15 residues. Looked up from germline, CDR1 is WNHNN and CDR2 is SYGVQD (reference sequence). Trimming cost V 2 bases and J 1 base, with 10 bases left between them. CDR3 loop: CASSEGFGGTDTQYF. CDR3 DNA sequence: TGCGCCAGCAGTGAGGGGTTTGGGGGCACAGATACGCAGTATTTT.

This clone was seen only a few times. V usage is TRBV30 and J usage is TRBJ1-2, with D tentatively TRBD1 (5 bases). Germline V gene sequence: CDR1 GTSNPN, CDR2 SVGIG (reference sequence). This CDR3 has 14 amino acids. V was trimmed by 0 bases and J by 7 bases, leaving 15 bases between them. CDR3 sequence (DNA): TGTGCCTGGAGTGTACGGCGACAGCTGCGTGGCTACACCTTC. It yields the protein CAWSVRRQLRGYTF.

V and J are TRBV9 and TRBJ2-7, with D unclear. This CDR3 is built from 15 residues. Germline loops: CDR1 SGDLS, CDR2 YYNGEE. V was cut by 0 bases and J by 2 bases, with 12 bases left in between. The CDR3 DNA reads TGTGCCAGCAGCGTAGCTCACTCCCTCCCCTACGAGCAGTACTTC. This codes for CASSVAHSLPYEQYF.

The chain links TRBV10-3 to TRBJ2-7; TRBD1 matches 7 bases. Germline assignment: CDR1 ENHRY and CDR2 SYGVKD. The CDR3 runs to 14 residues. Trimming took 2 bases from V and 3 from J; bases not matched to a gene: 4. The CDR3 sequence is CAISEGTEVYEQYF. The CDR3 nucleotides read TGTGCCATCAGTGAGGGGACAGAAGTCTACGAGCAGTACTTC.

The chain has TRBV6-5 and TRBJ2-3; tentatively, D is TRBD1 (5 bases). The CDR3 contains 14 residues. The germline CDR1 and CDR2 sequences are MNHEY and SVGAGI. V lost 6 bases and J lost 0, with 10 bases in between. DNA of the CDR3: TGTGCCAGCAGCAGACCAGGGAGCACAGATACGCAGTATTTT. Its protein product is CASSRPGSTDTQYF.

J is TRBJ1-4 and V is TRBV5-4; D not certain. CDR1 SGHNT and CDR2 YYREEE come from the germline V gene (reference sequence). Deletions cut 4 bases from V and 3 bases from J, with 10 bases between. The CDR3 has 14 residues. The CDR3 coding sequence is TGTGCCAGCAGCCCCCTGGATTCTAATGAAAAACTGTTTTTT. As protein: CASSPLDSNEKLFF.

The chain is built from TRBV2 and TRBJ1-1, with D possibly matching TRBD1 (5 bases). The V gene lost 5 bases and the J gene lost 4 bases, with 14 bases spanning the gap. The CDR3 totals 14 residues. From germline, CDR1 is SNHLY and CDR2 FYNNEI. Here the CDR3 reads CASSLRREGTEAFF. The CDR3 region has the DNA TGTGCCAGCAGTCTCCGCAGGGAGGGCACTGAAGCTTTCTTT.

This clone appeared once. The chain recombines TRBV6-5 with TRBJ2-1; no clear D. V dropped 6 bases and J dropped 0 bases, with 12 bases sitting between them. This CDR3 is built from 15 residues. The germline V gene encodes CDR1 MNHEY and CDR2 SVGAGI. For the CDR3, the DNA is TGTGCCAGCAGAAGAGACAAAAGCTCCTACAATGAGCAGTTCTTC. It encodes CASRRDKSSYNEQFF.

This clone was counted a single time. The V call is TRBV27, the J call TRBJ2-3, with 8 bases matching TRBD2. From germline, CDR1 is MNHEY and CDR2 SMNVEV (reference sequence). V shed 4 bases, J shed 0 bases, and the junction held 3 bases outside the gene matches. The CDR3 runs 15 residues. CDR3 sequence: CASSSAGDSTDTQYF. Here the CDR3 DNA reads TGTGCCAGCAGTTCAGCGGGGGATAGCACAGATACGCAGTATTTT.

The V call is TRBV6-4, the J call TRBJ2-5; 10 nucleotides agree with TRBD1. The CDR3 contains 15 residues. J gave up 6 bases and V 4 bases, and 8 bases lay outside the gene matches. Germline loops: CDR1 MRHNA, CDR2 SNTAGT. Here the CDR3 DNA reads TGTGCCAGCAGTGGAGAGGACAGGGGGATAAAGACCCAGTACTTC. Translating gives CASSGEDRGIKTQYF.

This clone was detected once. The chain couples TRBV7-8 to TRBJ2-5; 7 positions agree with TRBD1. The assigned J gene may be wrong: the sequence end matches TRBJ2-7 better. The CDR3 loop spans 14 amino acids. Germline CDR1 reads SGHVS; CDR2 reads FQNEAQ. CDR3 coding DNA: TGTGCCAGCAGCATATACAGGGGCTCCTACGAGCAGTACTTC. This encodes CASSIYRGSYEQYF.

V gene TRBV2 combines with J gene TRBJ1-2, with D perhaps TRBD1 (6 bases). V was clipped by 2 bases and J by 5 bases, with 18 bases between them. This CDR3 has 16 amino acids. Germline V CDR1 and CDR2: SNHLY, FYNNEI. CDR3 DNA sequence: TGTGCCAGCAGTGAATATGGGGGGCAAATAGCTTATGGCTACACCTTC. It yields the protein CASSEYGGQIAYGYTF.